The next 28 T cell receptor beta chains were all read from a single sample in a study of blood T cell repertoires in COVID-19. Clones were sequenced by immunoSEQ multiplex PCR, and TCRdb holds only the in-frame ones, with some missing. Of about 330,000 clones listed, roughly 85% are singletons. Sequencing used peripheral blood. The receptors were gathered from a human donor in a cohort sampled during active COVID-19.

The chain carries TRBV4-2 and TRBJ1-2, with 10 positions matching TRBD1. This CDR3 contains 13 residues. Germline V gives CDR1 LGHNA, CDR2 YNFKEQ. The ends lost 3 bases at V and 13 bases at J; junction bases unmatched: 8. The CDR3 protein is CASSQRGTGACTF. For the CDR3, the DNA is TGTGCCAGCAGCCAGAGGGGGACAGGGGCTTGCACCTTC.

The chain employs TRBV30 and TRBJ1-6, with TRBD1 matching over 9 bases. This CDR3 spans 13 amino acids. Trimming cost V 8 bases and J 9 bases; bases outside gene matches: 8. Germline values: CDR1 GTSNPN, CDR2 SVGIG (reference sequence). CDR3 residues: CAKNTGGGSPLHF. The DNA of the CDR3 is TGTGCCAAAAACACAGGGGGCGGTTCACCCCTCCACTTT.

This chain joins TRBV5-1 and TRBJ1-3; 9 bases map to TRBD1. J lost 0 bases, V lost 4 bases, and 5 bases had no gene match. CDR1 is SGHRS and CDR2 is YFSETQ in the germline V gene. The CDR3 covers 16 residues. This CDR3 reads CASSPDRGDSGNTIYF. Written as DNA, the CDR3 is TGCGCCAGCAGCCCTGACAGGGGGGACTCTGGAAACACCATATATTTT.

CDR3 DNA: TGTGCCAGCAGTGAGGGACTAGCACCCGGCACAGATACGCAGTATTTT. Translating gives CASSEGLAPGTDTQYF. The genes are TRBV6-1 and TRBJ2-3; 9 bases map to TRBD2. Germline V gene sequence: CDR1 MNHNS, CDR2 SASEGT. The V segment lost 3 bases and the J segment 1 base; nucleotides outside the gene matches: 5. The CDR3 is 16 amino acids.

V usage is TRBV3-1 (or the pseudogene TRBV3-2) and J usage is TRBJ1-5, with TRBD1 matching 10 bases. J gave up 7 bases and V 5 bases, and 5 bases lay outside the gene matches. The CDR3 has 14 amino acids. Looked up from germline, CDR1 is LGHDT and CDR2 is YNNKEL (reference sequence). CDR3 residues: CASSSGTGAQPQHF. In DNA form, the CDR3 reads TGTGCCAGCAGCTCCGGGACAGGGGCACAGCCCCAGCATTTT.

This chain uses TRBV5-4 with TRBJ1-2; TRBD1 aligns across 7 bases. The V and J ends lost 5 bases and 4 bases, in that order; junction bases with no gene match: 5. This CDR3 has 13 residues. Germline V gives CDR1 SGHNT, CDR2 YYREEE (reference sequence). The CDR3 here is CASRKGQSYGYTF. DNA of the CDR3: TGTGCCAGCAGGAAGGGACAGTCCTATGGCTACACCTTC.

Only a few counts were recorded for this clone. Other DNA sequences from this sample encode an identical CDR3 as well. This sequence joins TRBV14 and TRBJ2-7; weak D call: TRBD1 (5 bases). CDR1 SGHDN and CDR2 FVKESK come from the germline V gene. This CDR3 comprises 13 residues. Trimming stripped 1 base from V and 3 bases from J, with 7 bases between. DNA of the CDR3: TGTGCCAGCAGCCAAGGTCAGGGCTACGAGCAGTACTTC. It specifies CASSQGQGYEQYF.

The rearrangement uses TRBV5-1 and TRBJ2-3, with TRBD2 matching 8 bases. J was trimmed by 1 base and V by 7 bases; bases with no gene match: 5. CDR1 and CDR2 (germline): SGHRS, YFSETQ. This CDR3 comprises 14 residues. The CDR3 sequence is CASCPGGGTDTQYF. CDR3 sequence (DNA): TGCGCCAGCTGCCCGGGGGGGGGCACAGATACGCAGTATTTT.

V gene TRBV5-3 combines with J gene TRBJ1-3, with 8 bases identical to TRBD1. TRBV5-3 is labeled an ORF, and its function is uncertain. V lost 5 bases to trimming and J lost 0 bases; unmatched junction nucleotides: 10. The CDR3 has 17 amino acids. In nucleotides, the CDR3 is TGTGCCAGAAGTTATAGAAGGACAGGGACCTCTGGAAACACCATATATTTT. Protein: CARSYRRTGTSGNTIYF.

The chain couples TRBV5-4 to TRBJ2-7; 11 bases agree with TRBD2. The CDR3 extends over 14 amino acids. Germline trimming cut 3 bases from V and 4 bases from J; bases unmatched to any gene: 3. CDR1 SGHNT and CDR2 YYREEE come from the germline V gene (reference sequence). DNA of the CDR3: TGTGCCAGCAGCTCGGGACTAGCGGCGTACGAGCAGTACTTC. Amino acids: CASSSGLAAYEQYF.

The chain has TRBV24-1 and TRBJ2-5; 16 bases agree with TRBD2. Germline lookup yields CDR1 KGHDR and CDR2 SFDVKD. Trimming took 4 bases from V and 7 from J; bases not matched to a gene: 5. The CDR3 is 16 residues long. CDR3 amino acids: CATSDSGLAGGRTQYF. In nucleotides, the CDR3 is TGTGCCACCAGTGACTCGGGACTAGCGGGGGGGCGGACCCAGTACTTC.

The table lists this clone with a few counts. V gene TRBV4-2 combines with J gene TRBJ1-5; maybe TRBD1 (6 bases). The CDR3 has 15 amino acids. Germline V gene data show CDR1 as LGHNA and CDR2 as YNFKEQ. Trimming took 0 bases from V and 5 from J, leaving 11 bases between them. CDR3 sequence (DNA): TGTGCCAGCAGCCAAGAGCCACAGGGATATCAGCCCCAGCATTTT. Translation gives CASSQEPQGYQPQHF.

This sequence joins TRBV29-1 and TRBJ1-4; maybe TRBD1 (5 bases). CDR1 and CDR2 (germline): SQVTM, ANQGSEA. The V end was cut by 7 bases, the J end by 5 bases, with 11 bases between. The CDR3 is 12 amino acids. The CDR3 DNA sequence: TGCAGCGGTGGGGGGAGGAATGAAAAACTGTTTTTT. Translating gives CSGGGRNEKLFF.

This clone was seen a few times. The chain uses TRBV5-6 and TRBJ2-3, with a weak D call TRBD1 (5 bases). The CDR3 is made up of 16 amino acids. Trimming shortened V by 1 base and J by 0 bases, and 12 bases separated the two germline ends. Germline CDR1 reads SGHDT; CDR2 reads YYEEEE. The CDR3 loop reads CASSLTQGISTDTQYF. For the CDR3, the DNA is TGTGCCAGCAGCTTGACCCAGGGAATCAGCACAGATACGCAGTATTTT.

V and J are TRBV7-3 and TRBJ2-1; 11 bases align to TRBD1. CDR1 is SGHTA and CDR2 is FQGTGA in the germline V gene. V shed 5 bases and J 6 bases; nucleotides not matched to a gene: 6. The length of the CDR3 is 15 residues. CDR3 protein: CASSVGTGGGNEQFF. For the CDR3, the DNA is TGTGCCAGCAGCGTCGGGACAGGGGGAGGCAATGAGCAGTTCTTC.

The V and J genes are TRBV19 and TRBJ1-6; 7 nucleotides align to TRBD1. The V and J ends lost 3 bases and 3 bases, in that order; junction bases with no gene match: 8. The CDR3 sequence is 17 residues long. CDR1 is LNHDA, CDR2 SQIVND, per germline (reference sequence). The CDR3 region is CASSILRDRRYNSPLHF. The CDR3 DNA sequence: TGTGCCAGTAGTATCTTGAGGGACAGACGCTATAATTCACCCCTCCACTTT.

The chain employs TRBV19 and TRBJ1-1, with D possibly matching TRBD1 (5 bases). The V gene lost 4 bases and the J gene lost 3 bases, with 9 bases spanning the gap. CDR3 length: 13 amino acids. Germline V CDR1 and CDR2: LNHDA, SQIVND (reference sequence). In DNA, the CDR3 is TGTGCCAGTAGTAGGGGCCCTTACACTGAAGCTTTCTTT. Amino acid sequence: CASSRGPYTEAFF.

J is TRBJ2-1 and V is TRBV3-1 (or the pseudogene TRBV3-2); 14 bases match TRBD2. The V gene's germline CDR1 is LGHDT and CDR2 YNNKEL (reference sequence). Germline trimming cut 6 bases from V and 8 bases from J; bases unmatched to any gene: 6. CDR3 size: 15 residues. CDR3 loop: CASRRLAGGPDEQFF. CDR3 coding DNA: TGTGCCAGCAGACGACTAGCGGGGGGGCCGGATGAGCAGTTCTTC.

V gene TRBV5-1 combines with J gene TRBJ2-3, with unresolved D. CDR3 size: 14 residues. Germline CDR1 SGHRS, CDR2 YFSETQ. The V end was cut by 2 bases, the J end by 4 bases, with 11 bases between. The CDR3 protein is CASSFELLADTQYF. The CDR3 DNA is TGCGCCAGCAGCTTTGAGTTATTGGCAGATACGCAGTATTTT.

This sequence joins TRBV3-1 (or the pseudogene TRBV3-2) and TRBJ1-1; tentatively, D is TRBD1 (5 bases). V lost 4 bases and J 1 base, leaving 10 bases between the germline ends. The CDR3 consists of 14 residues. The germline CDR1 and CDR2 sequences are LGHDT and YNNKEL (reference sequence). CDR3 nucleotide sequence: TGTGCCAGCAGCCCGCGACAGCCGAACACTGAAGCTTTCTTT. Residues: CASSPRQPNTEAFF.

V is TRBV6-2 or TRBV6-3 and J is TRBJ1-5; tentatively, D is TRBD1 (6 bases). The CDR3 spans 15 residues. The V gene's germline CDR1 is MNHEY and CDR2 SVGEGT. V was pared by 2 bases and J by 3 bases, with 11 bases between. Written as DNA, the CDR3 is TGTGCCAGCAGTTACCCCGGGACACTCAATCAGCCCCAGCATTTT. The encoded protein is CASSYPGTLNQPQHF.

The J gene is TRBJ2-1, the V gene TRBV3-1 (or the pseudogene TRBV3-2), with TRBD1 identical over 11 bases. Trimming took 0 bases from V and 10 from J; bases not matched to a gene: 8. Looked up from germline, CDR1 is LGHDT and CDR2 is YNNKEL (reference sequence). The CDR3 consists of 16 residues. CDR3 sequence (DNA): TGTGCCAGCAGCCAAGACGGACAGGGGGCCGGCCCGGAGCAGTTCTTC. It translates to CASSQDGQGAGPEQFF.

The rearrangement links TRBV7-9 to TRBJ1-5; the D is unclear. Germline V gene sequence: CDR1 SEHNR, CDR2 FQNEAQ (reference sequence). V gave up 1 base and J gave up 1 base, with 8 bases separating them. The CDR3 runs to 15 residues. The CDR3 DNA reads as TGTGCCAGCAGCTTAGTGGAACAGAGCAATCAGCCCCAGCATTTT. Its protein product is CASSLVEQSNQPQHF.

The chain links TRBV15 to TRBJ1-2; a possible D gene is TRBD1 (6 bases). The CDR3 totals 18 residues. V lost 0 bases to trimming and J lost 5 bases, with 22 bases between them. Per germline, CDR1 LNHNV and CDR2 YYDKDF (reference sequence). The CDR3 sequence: CATSREDGLTGSPYGYTF. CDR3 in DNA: TGTGCCACCAGCAGAGAGGACGGGTTGACAGGTAGCCCTTATGGCTACACCTTC.

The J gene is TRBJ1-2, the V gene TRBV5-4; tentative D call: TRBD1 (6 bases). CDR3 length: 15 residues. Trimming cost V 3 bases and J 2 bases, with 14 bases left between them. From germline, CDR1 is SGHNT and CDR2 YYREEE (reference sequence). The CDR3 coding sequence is TGTGCCAGCAGCTGGACACAGGGTGTCAACTATGGCTACACCTTC. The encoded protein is CASSWTQGVNYGYTF.

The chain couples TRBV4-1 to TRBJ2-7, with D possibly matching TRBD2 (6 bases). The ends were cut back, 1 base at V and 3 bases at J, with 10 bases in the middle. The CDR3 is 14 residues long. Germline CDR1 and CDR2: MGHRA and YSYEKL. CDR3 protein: CASSQVEGNYEQYF. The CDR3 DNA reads TGCGCCAGCAGCCAAGTGGAGGGGAACTACGAGCAGTACTTC.

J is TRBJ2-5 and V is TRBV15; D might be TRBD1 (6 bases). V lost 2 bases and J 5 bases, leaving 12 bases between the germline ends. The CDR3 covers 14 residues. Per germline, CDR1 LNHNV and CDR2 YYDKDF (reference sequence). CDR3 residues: CATSRQGRGETQYF. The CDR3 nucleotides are TGTGCCACCAGCAGACAGGGGAGAGGGGAGACCCAGTACTTC.

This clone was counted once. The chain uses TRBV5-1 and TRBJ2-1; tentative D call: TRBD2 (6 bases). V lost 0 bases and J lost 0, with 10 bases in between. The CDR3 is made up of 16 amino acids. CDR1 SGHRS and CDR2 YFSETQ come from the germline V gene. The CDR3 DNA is TGCGCCAGCAGCTTGGGGTCGCGGGGCTCCTACAATGAGCAGTTCTTC. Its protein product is CASSLGSRGSYNEQFF.